A selection of T cell receptor beta chains follows, all from one sample in a study of Ad26.COV2.S vaccination and SARS-CoV-2 variants. Sequencing was performed with immunoSEQ multiplex PCR; in TCRdb, only in-frame clones are kept and a portion is missing. This table holds about 98,000 clones, over 70% found once. Sequenced material: peripheral blood, taken after recovery from COVID-19. These receptors all stem from a human donor who had recovered from COVID-19. Each CDR3 is given with its conserved first and last residue. The D gene is left open where the match is weak. Not every row has a clone size; where given, it reads once, few, many or a size class.

V gene: TRBV5-5; clone size: few; D gene: TRBD1; J gene: TRBJ1-5; CDR3 protein: CASSLSTGSFTNQPQHF; CDR3 DNA: TGTGCCAGCAGCTTGTCGACAGGGTCTTTCACTAATCAGCCCCAGCATTTT
V gene: TRBV5-4; clone size: NA; D gene: TRBD2; J gene: TRBJ2-3; CDR3 protein: CASSPGLAGVDTQYF; CDR3 DNA: TGTGCCAGCAGCCCGGGACTAGCGGGGGTGGATACGCAGTATTTT
V gene: TRBV12-3/TRBV12-4; clone size: NA; D gene: NA; J gene: TRBJ1-4; CDR3 protein: CASRLRVGEKLFF; CDR3 DNA: TGTGCCAGCCGTTTAAGGGTGGGAGAAAAACTGTTTTTT
V gene: TRBV9; clone size: NA; D gene: NA; J gene: TRBJ2-5; CDR3 protein: CASSVGQTQETQYF; CDR3 DNA: TGTGCCAGCAGCGTAGGACAGACCCAAGAGACCCAGTACTTC
V gene: TRBV12-3/TRBV12-4; clone size: once; D gene: NA; J gene: TRBJ1-1; CDR3 protein: CASSNTGWTFF; CDR3 DNA: TGTGCCAGCAGTAACACAGGGTGGACTTTCTTT
V gene: TRBV7-2; clone size: NA; D gene: TRBD2; J gene: TRBJ2-3; CDR3 protein: CASSLLAGGPDTQYF; CDR3 DNA: TGTGCCAGCAGCTTACTAGCGGGGGGGCCAGATACGCAGTATTTT
V gene: TRBV6-5; clone size: NA; D gene: TRBD1; J gene: TRBJ1-2; CDR3 protein: CASARSGTGAGGYTF; CDR3 DNA: TGTGCCAGCGCCCGAAGCGGGACAGGGGCTGGTGGCTACACCTTC
V gene: TRBV2; clone size: NA; D gene: NA; J gene: TRBJ2-5; CDR3 protein: CASSEFQETQYF; CDR3 DNA: TGTGCCAGCAGTGAGTTCCAAGAGACCCAGTACTTC
V gene: TRBV3-1/TRBV3-2; clone size: NA; D gene: NA; J gene: TRBJ1-4; CDR3 protein: CASSPLGMDEKLFF; CDR3 DNA: TGTGCCAGCAGCCCTCTGGGGATGGATGAAAAACTGTTTTTT
V gene: TRBV2; clone size: NA; D gene: NA; J gene: TRBJ2-1; CDR3 protein: CASSYDRYGEQFF; CDR3 DNA: TGTGCCAGCAGTTATGACAGGTATGGAGAGCAGTTCTTC
V gene: TRBV29-1; clone size: NA; D gene: NA; J gene: TRBJ2-5; CDR3 protein: CSVEAGNQETQYF; CDR3 DNA: TGCAGCGTTGAGGCAGGGAACCAAGAGACCCAGTACTTC
V gene: TRBV28; clone size: NA; D gene: TRBD1; J gene: TRBJ1-5; CDR3 protein: CASSPDRGGNQPQHF; CDR3 DNA: TGTGCCAGCAGCCCGGACAGGGGGGGAAATCAGCCCCAGCATTTT
V gene: TRBV5-6; clone size: NA; D gene: TRBD1; J gene: TRBJ1-5; CDR3 protein: CASSLGSIGTGVGQPQHF; CDR3 DNA: TGTGCCAGCAGCTTGGGGTCGATCGGGACAGGGGTGGGGCAGCCCCAGCATTTT
V gene: TRBV19; clone size: once; D gene: NA; J gene: TRBJ1-1; CDR3 protein: CASSPRHGLNTEAFF; CDR3 DNA: TGTGCCAGTAGCCCACGACATGGGTTGAACACTGAAGCTTTCTTT
V gene: TRBV2; clone size: NA; D gene: NA; J gene: TRBJ2-7; CDR3 protein: CASSPLVNEQYF; CDR3 DNA: TGTGCCAGCAGCCCCCTGGTGAACGAGCAGTACTTC
V gene: TRBV9; clone size: NA; D gene: NA; J gene: TRBJ2-1; CDR3 protein: CASSVGASDSYNEQFF; CDR3 DNA: TGTGCCAGCAGCGTAGGGGCGTCGGACTCCTACAATGAGCAGTTCTTC
V gene: TRBV28; clone size: NA; D gene: TRBD1; J gene: TRBJ2-7; CDR3 protein: CATYRGASYEQYF; CDR3 DNA: TGTGCCACCTACAGGGGGGCCTCCTACGAGCAGTACTTC
V gene: TRBV4-1; clone size: NA; D gene: NA; J gene: TRBJ1-6; CDR3 protein: CASSQEGAYSPLHF; CDR3 DNA: TGCGCCAGCAGCCAAGAAGGGGCCTATTCACCCCTCCACTTT
V gene: TRBV19; clone size: NA; D gene: NA; J gene: TRBJ1-2; CDR3 protein: CASSIDRFYGYTF; CDR3 DNA: TGTGCCAGTAGTATAGACAGGTTCTATGGCTACACCTTC
V gene: TRBV7-3; clone size: NA; D gene: TRBD1; J gene: TRBJ1-6; CDR3 protein: CASSLDRDNSPLHF; CDR3 DNA: TGTGCCAGCAGCTTAGACAGGGATAATTCACCCCTCCACTTT
V gene: TRBV6-2/TRBV6-3; clone size: NA; D gene: NA; J gene: TRBJ1-5; CDR3 protein: CASSRMEQPQHF; CDR3 DNA: TGTGCCAGCAGCCGCATGGAACAGCCCCAGCATTTT
V gene: TRBV28; clone size: NA; D gene: NA; J gene: TRBJ2-7; CDR3 protein: CASSSPFRDWSSYEQYF; CDR3 DNA: TGTGCCAGCAGTTCCCCTTTTAGGGACTGGTCCTCCTACGAGCAGTACTTC
V gene: TRBV7-6; clone size: once; D gene: NA; J gene: TRBJ2-3; CDR3 protein: CASSLRTSGRTDTQYF; CDR3 DNA: TGTGCCAGCAGCTTACGTACTAGTGGCCGCACAGATACGCAGTATTTT
V gene: TRBV2; clone size: NA; D gene: TRBD1; J gene: TRBJ1-2; CDR3 protein: CASRGDRGNYGYTF; CDR3 DNA: TGTGCCAGCAGAGGGGACAGGGGAAACTATGGCTACACCTTC
V gene: TRBV7-9; clone size: NA; D gene: NA; J gene: TRBJ2-5; CDR3 protein: CASSPPGFQETQYF; CDR3 DNA: TGTGCCAGCAGCCCCCCTGGGTTCCAAGAGACCCAGTACTTC
V gene: TRBV4-1; clone size: NA; D gene: TRBD2; J gene: TRBJ2-7; CDR3 protein: CASSRAAFPGLAGGPSYEQYF; CDR3 DNA: TGCGCCAGCAGCCGCGCTGCTTTTCCGGGACTAGCGGGGGGTCCCTCCTACGAGCAGTACTTC
V gene: TRBV4-1; clone size: many; D gene: TRBD1; J gene: TRBJ2-3; CDR3 protein: CASSQSQGAVTDTQYF; CDR3 DNA: TGCGCCAGCAGCCAATCACAGGGGGCGGTTACAGATACGCAGTATTTT
V gene: TRBV30; clone size: NA; D gene: NA; J gene: TRBJ1-1; CDR3 protein: CAWSVGVTEAFF; CDR3 DNA: TGTGCCTGGAGTGTAGGGGTCACTGAAGCTTTCTTT